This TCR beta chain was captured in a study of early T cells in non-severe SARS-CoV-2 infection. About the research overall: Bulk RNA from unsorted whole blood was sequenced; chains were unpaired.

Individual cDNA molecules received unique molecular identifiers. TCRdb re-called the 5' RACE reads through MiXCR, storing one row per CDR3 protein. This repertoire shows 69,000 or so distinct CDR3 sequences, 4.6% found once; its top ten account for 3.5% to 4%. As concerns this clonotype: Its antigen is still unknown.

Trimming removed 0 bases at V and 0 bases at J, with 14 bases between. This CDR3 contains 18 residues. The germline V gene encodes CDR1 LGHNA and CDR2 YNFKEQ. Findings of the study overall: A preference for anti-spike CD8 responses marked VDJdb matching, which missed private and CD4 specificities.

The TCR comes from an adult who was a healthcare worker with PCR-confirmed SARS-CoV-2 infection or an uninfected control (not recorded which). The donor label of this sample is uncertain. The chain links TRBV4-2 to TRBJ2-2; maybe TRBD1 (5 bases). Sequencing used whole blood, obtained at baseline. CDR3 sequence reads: CASSQDRADRSNTGELFF. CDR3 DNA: TGTGCCAGCAGCCAAGATCGGGCCGACAGATCGAACACCGGGGAGCTGTTTTTT.